Sequencing of this TCR beta chain was carried out in a study of cytomegalovirus exposure and HLA in healthy donors. Findings of the study overall: According to an earlier analysis, most TCR beta V segments yielded productive rearrangements about 87% or about 30% of the time.

A word on this clone: The antigen remains unidentified.

The CDR3 loop spans 13 amino acids. CDR1 and CDR2 (germline): SGHVS, FQNEAQ. The germline V and J ends were trimmed by 6 bases and 8 bases, with 14 bases remaining between them. Primers: 60 Vbeta forward and 13 Jbeta reverse. In the original processing: Per a later analysis, the number of unique TCR beta chains was approximately 80 million, of which about 10 million were shared. The protocol was immunoSEQ multiplex PCR, while the TCRdb copy is restricted to in-frame clones and leaves out a portion. Clone size and V and J calls were adopted from that table, with D and trimming inferred from the DNA. The data hold 150,000 to 200,000 clones, with around nine tenths observed a single time.

This sequence originates from a woman younger than 30 in good health and CMV-seronegative. The chain links TRBV7-8 to TRBJ2-1, with D possibly being TRBD2 (5 bases). Specimen: PBMCs. The CDR3 loop is CASRPVIGDEQFF. CDR3 in DNA: TGTGCCAGCAGACCGGTCATCGGGGATGAGCAGTTCTTC.